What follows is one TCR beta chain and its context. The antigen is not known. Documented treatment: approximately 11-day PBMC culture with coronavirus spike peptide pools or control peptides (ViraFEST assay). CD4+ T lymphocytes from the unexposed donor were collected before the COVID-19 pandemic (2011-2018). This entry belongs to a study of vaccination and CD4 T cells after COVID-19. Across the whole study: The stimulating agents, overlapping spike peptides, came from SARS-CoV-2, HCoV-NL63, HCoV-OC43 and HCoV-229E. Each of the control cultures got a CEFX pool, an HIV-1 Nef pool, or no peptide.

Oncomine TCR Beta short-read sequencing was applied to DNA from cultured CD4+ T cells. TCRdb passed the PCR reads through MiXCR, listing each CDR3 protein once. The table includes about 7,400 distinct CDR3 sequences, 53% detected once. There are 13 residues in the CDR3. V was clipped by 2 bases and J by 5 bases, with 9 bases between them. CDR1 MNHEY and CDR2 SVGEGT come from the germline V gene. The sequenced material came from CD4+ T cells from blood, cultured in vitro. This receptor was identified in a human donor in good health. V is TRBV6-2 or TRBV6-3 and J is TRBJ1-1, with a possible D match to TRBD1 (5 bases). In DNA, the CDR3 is TGTGCCAGCAGTTACGAGAGGGGAACTGAAGCTTTCTTT. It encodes CASSYERGTEAFF.